Following are 22 T cell receptor beta chains from one sample sequenced in a study of vaccination effects on CD4 cells after COVID-19. Antigen-specific CD4+ T cells were expanded (with viral peptide pools) by the ViraFEST assay ahead of sequencing. Following a roughly 9-day culture, CD4+ T cells were purified. In the vaccine recipients, nucleocapsid antibodies were negative and there was no prior SARS-CoV-2 infection. Their recognized antigens are unknown. Produced via immunoSEQ multiplex PCR; TCRdb's table is partial and in-frame only. The sample has roughly 35,000 clones; 73% are singletons. This sample comprised CD4+ T cells from PBMCs cultured with HCoV-OC43 spike peptides, obtained before COVID-19 vaccination. Subset here: HCoV-OC43 spike overlapping peptide pool stimulation. Every receptor here comes from a human donor who received a COVID-19 vaccine.

This clone was observed a handful of times. This chain links TRBV28 with TRBJ1-3, with D perhaps matching TRBD1 (6 bases). V lost 5 bases to trimming and J lost 0 bases, with 11 bases between them. Per the germline V gene, CDR1 is MDHEN and CDR2 is SYDVKM. The CDR3 is made up of 15 amino acids. The CDR3 loop is CASSPAGDSGNTIYF. CDR3 nucleotides: TGTGCCAGCAGTCCCGCAGGGGACTCTGGAAACACCATATATTTT.

This clone was found a few times. The rearrangement joins TRBV7-6 to TRBJ1-5, with D uncertain. Germline CDR1 is SGHVS and CDR2 is FNYEAQ. V lost 5 bases and J lost 0, with 11 bases in between. The CDR3 runs to 15 residues. The CDR3 DNA sequence: TGTGCCAGCAGCCGACCGCTTTATAGCAATCAGCCCCAGCATTTT. It codes for CASSRPLYSNQPQHF.

The V and J genes are TRBV3-1 (or the pseudogene TRBV3-2) and TRBJ1-4; possibly TRBD1 for D (6 bases). The CDR3 is 16 residues long. The germline V gene encodes CDR1 LGHDT and CDR2 YNNKEL (reference sequence). Trimming shortened V by 1 base and J by 8 bases, and 17 bases separated the two germline ends. CDR3 region: CASSQGGLGTQEKLFF. The CDR3, as DNA: TGTGCCAGCAGCCAAGGAGGGCTCGGGACACAAGAAAAACTGTTTTTT.

The gene calls are TRBV2 and TRBJ2-4; 9 bases agree with TRBD2. J lost 0 bases, V lost 4 bases, and 4 bases had no gene match. This CDR3 is built from 16 residues. Looked up from germline, CDR1 is SNHLY and CDR2 is FYNNEI. The CDR3 bases are TGTGCCAGCAGTGGACTAGCGGTTCTAGCCAAAAACATTCAGTACTTC. Encoded protein: CASSGLAVLAKNIQYF.

The V and J genes are TRBV5-1 and TRBJ2-3; either TRBD1 or TRBD2 may supply D (5 bases each). Germline V gene data show CDR1 as SGHRS and CDR2 as YFSETQ. The CDR3 length is 14 residues. V lost 1 base and J lost 4, with 10 bases in between. The CDR3 bases are TGCGCCAGCAGCTTGATGCAGGGAGCAGATACGCAGTATTTT. This translates into CASSLMQGADTQYF.

V and J are TRBV19 and TRBJ1-1; possible D gene TRBD1, 5 bases. Germline V gene lookup returns CDR1 LNHDA and CDR2 SQIVND (reference sequence). This CDR3 region has 15 residues. V lost 5 bases, J lost 5 bases, and 18 bases lay in between. For the CDR3, the DNA is TGTGCCAGTAGTTATCACCAGGGAGTCGGGACTGAAGCTTTCTTT. Translation gives CASSYHQGVGTEAFF.

The rearrangement joins TRBV19 to TRBJ1-5, with D maybe TRBD1 (5 bases). CDR1 is LNHDA, CDR2 SQIVND, per germline (reference sequence). V shed 0 bases and J shed 6 bases, with 12 bases lying between them. The CDR3 has 15 amino acids. The CDR3 DNA is TGTGCCAGTAGTATAGAGGGACCATCTACTCAGCCCCAGCATTTT. This encodes CASSIEGPSTQPQHF.

The chain combines TRBV6-5 with TRBJ1-6, with D perhaps matching TRBD1 (5 bases). V lost 7 bases to trimming and J lost 6 bases, with 16 bases between them. The CDR3 consists of 15 residues. Germline CDR1 reads MNHEY; CDR2 reads SVGAGI. The CDR3 DNA reads TGTGCCAGCACCCTCTCGGGACCCTCTAATTCACCCCTCCACTTT. Its protein product is CASTLSGPSNSPLHF.

The rearrangement uses TRBV4-2 and TRBJ2-3; D not certain. Germline V gene data show CDR1 as LGHNA and CDR2 as YNFKEQ. CDR3 length: 15 amino acids. V lost 0 bases to trimming and J lost 5 bases, with 12 bases between them. The DNA for the CDR3 is TGTGCCAGCAGCCAAGAATTATTTGGGGAAGATACGCAGTATTTT. Amino acids: CASSQELFGEDTQYF.

The genes are TRBV4-3 and TRBJ2-3; a weak D match, TRBD2 (5 bases). Germline V gene sequence: CDR1 LGHNA, CDR2 YSLEER. V was cut by 1 base and J by 2 bases, with 13 bases left in between. The CDR3 sequence is 16 residues long. The CDR3 reads CASSQVPASFTDTQYF. CDR3 coding DNA: TGCGCCAGCAGCCAAGTCCCGGCTAGCTTCACAGATACGCAGTATTTT.

J is TRBJ2-7 and V is TRBV11-3, with D maybe TRBD1 (5 bases). The length of the CDR3 is 14 residues. Germline-derived CDR1 and CDR2 are SGHNT and YENEEA. V lost 1 base, J lost 7 bases, and 14 bases lay in between. The CDR3 loop is CASSLGGRSPEQYF. As DNA, the CDR3 is TGTGCCAGCAGCTTAGGGGGCAGATCGCCGGAGCAGTACTTC.

The chain combines TRBV7-8 with TRBJ2-5; D unclear. The CDR3 spans 14 residues. The V gene lost 0 bases and the J gene lost 4 bases, with 9 bases spanning the gap. CDR1 is SGHVS, CDR2 FQNEAQ, per germline. This CDR3 reads CASSLAVTRETQYF. The CDR3 region has the DNA TGTGCCAGCAGCTTAGCCGTTACCAGAGAGACCCAGTACTTC.

The rearrangement joins TRBV30 to TRBJ2-3, with D hard to call. The V end was cut by 1 base, the J end by 0 bases, with 14 bases between. The CDR3 consists of 16 residues. Germline lookup yields CDR1 GTSNPN and CDR2 SVGIG (reference sequence). The CDR3 spells CAWSGPDEKSTDTQYF. The CDR3 region has the DNA TGTGCCTGGAGTGGCCCGGACGAGAAAAGCACAGATACGCAGTATTTT.

In this sample, this clone turned up a few times. V is TRBV4-2 and J is TRBJ1-1; D is undetermined. Germline V gene sequence: CDR1 LGHNA, CDR2 YNFKEQ. The CDR3 totals 15 residues. Trimming shortened V by 4 bases and J by 2 bases, and 14 bases separated the two germline ends. The CDR3 DNA follows: TGTGCCAGCAGCCGAGGATCGACCGCTAACACTGAAGCTTTCTTT. Amino acids: CASSRGSTANTEAFF.

CDR3 DNA: TGTGCCAGCAGCTCGTCCCTTCAGGGGGGGGATTCACCCCTCCACTTT. Translating gives CASSSSLQGGDSPLHF. This chain links TRBV7-6 with TRBJ1-6; TRBD1 matches 7 bases. Germline CDR1 is SGHVS and CDR2 is FNYEAQ. The CDR3 spans 16 residues. Germline trimming cut 4 bases from V and 8 bases from J; bases unmatched to any gene: 11.

The chain joins TRBV5-1 to TRBJ1-2; maybe TRBD1 (5 bases). The germline gives CDR1 SGHRS, CDR2 YFSETQ. V lost 4 bases and J lost 8, with 9 bases in between. The CDR3 has 11 residues. CDR3 sequence reads: CASSPGGGYTF. The CDR3 DNA reads as TGCGCCAGCAGCCCTGGGGGGGGCTACACCTTC. Combining the CDR3 with reference TRBV5-1 and TRBJ1-2 gives the whole variable domain KAGVTQTPRYLIKTRGQQVTLSCSPISGHRSVSWYQQTPGQGLQFLFEYFSETQRNKGNFPGRFSGRQFSNSRSEMNVSTLELGDSALYLCASSPGGGYTFGSGTRLTVV.

The rearrangement links TRBV29-1 to TRBJ2-1; 14 positions match TRBD2. This CDR3 spans 15 amino acids. Germline CDR1 SQVTM, CDR2 ANQGSEA. J gave up 6 bases and V 3 bases, and 4 bases lay outside the gene matches. This CDR3 reads CSVERLAGGGNEQFF. CDR3 bases: TGCAGCGTTGAGAGACTAGCGGGAGGGGGCAATGAGCAGTTCTTC.

This clone was counted once. This sequence joins TRBV5-1 and TRBJ1-4; a weak D match, TRBD1 (5 bases). Germline CDR1 SGHRS, CDR2 YFSETQ. The germline V and J ends were trimmed by 0 bases and 5 bases, with 14 bases remaining between them. There are 16 residues in the CDR3. Written as DNA, the CDR3 is TGCGCCAGCAGCTTGGCCTCAGGGAAAGGAAATGAAAAACTGTTTTTT. The encoded protein is CASSLASGKGNEKLFF. The whole variable domain, filled in from reference TRBV5-1 and TRBJ1-4, reads KAGVTQTPRYLIKTRGQQVTLSCSPISGHRSVSWYQQTPGQGLQFLFEYFSETQRNKGNFPGRFSGRQFSNSRSEMNVSTLELGDSALYLCASSLASGKGNEKLFFGSGTQLSVL.

The sample holds one count of this clone. This rearrangement joins TRBV7-2 to TRBJ1-6; D uncertain. Looked up from germline, CDR1 is SGHTA and CDR2 is FQGNSA. The V and J ends lost 5 bases and 12 bases respectively, with 11 bases between them. The CDR3 is made up of 12 amino acids. As DNA, the CDR3 is TGTGCCAGCAGCCCGCATGCTGAACCCCTCCACTTT. The encoded protein is CASSPHAEPLHF.

This chain links TRBV7-8 with TRBJ2-7; 7 nucleotides match TRBD1. With V trimmed by 1 base and J by 1 base, 1 base remained unmatched. The germline V gene has CDR1 SGHVS and CDR2 FQNEAQ. This CDR3 comprises 14 residues. CDR3 amino acids: CASSLGTGSYEQYF. The CDR3 DNA is TGTGCCAGCAGCTTAGGGACAGGTTCCTACGAGCAGTACTTC. Filled out from reference TRBV7-8 and TRBJ2-7, the complete variable domain reads GAGVSQSPRYKVAKRGQDVALRCDPISGHVSLFWYQQALGQGPEFLTYFQNEAQLDKSGLPSDRFFAERPEGSVSTLKIQRTQQEDSAVYLCASSLGTGSYEQYFGPGTRLTVT.

CDR3 protein: CASSQDLGGSPLHF. The DNA of the CDR3 is TGCGCCAGCAGCCAAGATCTGGGAGGCTCACCCCTCCACTTT. This rearrangement joins TRBV4-3 to TRBJ1-6; D remains ambiguous. Trimming shortened V by 0 bases and J by 10 bases, and 10 bases separated the two germline ends. The germline CDR1 and CDR2 sequences are LGHNA and YSLEER. This CDR3 is 14 amino acids long.

J is TRBJ2-5 and V is TRBV5-1; D not resolved. V was cut by 2 bases and J by 2 bases, with 4 bases left in between. CDR1 is SGHRS and CDR2 is YFSETQ in the germline V gene. CDR3 length: 12 amino acids. The chain's CDR3 is CASSFNQETQYF. In DNA, the CDR3 is TGCGCCAGCAGCTTCAATCAAGAGACCCAGTACTTC.